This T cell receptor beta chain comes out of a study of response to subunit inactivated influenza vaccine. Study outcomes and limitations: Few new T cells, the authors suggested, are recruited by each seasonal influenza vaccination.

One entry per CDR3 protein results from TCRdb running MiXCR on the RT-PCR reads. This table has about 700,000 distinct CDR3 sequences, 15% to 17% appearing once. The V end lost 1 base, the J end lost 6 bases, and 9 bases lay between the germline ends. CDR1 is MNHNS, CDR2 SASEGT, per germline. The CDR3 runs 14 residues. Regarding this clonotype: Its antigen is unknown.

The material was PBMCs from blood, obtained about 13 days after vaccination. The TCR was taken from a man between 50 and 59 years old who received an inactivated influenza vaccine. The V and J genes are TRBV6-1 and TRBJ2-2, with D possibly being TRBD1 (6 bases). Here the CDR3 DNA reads TGTGCCAGCAGTGAAGGAGGGGGAGCCGGGGAGCTGTTTTTT. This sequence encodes CASSEGGGAGELFF.